Each of the 13 T cell receptor beta chains below was sequenced from the same sample in a study of technical replicates of blood from a handful of donors. Some clones are missing from TCRdb's copy, which holds only in-frame ones; the method was immunoSEQ multiplex PCR. This table has around 80,000 clones, 85% to 95% appearing once. The sample consisted of T cells isolated from PBMCs. The receptors were gathered from a human donor in good health.

The V and J genes are TRBV5-8 and TRBJ2-3; no reliable D call. Germline-derived CDR1 and CDR2 are SGHTS and YDEGEE. The germline V and J ends were trimmed by 4 bases and 0 bases, with 12 bases remaining between them. This CDR3 has 15 residues. The CDR3, as DNA: TGTGCCAGCAGCCCGTTTGTTCTTAGCACAGATACGCAGTATTTT. It encodes CASSPFVLSTDTQYF.

The rearrangement uses TRBV28 and TRBJ1-4; D not certain. V dropped 6 bases and J dropped 4 bases, with 12 bases sitting between them. This CDR3 spans 14 amino acids. From germline, CDR1 is MDHEN and CDR2 SYDVKM. CDR3 amino acids: CASRLVAINEKLFF. The CDR3 DNA follows: TGTGCCAGCAGGTTGGTGGCAATTAATGAAAAACTGTTTTTT.

The chain combines TRBV2 with TRBJ2-7; perhaps TRBD2 as D (6 bases). Germline V gene sequence: CDR1 SNHLY, CDR2 FYNNEI. This CDR3 is built from 15 residues. Trimming pared 5 bases from V and 6 bases from J, leaving 20 bases between. CDR3 sequence (DNA): TGTGCCAGCAGTAAGGGACTCACAAGCCGGGCCGAGCAGTACTTC. This codes for CASSKGLTSRAEQYF. Drawing the rest from reference TRBV2 and TRBJ2-7, the complete variable domain is EPEVTQTPSHQVTQMGQEVILRCVPISNHLYFYWYRQILGQKVEFLVSFYNNEISEKSEIFDDQFSVERPDGSNFTLKIRSTKLEDSAMYFCASSKGLTSRAEQYFGPGTRLTVT.

The CDR3 nucleotides are TGTGCCAGCAGCCCTGCGGGGAGACAGGGTCTCGACGAGCAGTACTTC. It translates to CASSPAGRQGLDEQYF. The chain links TRBV11-2 to TRBJ2-7, with a tentative D call TRBD1 (7 bases). The CDR3 is 16 residues long. Germline loops: CDR1 SGHAT, CDR2 FQNNGV. V dropped 5 bases and J dropped 5 bases, with 22 bases sitting between them. The full variable domain, with the rest looked up from reference TRBV11-2 and TRBJ2-7, is EAGVAQSPRYKIIEKRQSVAFWCNPISGHATLYWYQQILGQGPKLLIQFQNNGVVDDSQLPKDRFSAERLKGVDSTLKIQPAKLEDSAVYLCASSPAGRQGLDEQYFGPGTRLTVT.

The chain has TRBV27 and TRBJ1-1; maybe TRBD1 (5 bases). V gave up 6 bases and J gave up 11 bases, with 28 bases separating them. The CDR3 length is 16 residues. Germline loops: CDR1 MNHEY, CDR2 SMNVEV (reference sequence). The CDR3 loop reads CASRPLSRALQSEAFF. The CDR3 bases are TGTGCCAGCAGACCATTAAGCAGGGCCCTCCAAAGTGAGGCTTTCTTT.

The V call is TRBV5-4, the J call TRBJ2-3; tentative D call: TRBD2 (6 bases). Trimming shortened V by 9 bases and J by 7 bases, and 15 bases separated the two germline ends. The CDR3 consists of 12 residues. Germline CDR1 is SGHNT and CDR2 is YYREEE (reference sequence). As DNA, the CDR3 is TGTGCCACATCACTGGGGAGGAATACGCAGTATTTT. Translated, it gives CATSLGRNTQYF. The full variable domain, in which reference TRBV5-4 and TRBJ2-3 provide the parts outside the CDR3, is ETGVTQSPTHLIKTRGQQVTLRCSSQSGHNTVSWYQQALGQGPQFIFQYYREEENGRGNFPPRFSGLQFPNYSSELNVNALELDDSALYLCATSLGRNTQYFGPGTRLTVL.

This chain connects TRBV6-5 to TRBJ2-5; 7 bases line up with TRBD2. The germline V gene has CDR1 MNHEY and CDR2 SVGAGI. There are 14 residues in the CDR3. V shed 5 bases, J shed 2 bases, and the junction held 5 bases outside the gene matches. CDR3 sequence (DNA): TGTGCCAGCAGTGAACCGGGGGGACAAGAGACCCAGTACTTC. Its translation is CASSEPGGQETQYF.

The V and J genes are TRBV12-5 and TRBJ1-1, with TRBD1 matching 7 bases. CDR1 is LGHNT, CDR2 FRNRAP, per germline. V lost 0 bases and J lost 8; bases outside the gene matches: 3. This CDR3 has 13 residues. This chain's CDR3 is CASGLVQTGEAFF. As DNA, the CDR3 is TGTGCTAGTGGTTTGGTACAGACAGGGGAAGCTTTCTTT.

The V gene is TRBV5-1, the J gene TRBJ2-3, with D possibly matching TRBD2 (5 bases). Deletions cut 0 bases from V and 2 bases from J, with 13 bases between. This CDR3 has 16 amino acids. The germline V gene has CDR1 SGHRS and CDR2 YFSETQ. CDR3: CASSLVGVKITDTQYF. The CDR3 bases are TGCGCCAGCAGCTTGGTCGGGGTAAAAATCACAGATACGCAGTATTTT.

V gene TRBV14 combines with J gene TRBJ2-5, with D possibly being TRBD1 (5 bases). The germline CDR1 and CDR2 sequences are SGHDN and FVKESK. The CDR3 has 16 amino acids. Trimming stripped 4 bases from V and 2 bases from J, with 17 bases between. CDR3 coding DNA: TGTGCCAGCAGCCGAATAAGGACACGGACACAAGAGACCCAGTACTTC. Translated, it gives CASSRIRTRTQETQYF.

The chain is built from TRBV7-2 and TRBJ1-2; D may be TRBD1 (6 bases). V was cut by 4 bases and J by 4 bases, with 13 bases left in between. CDR1 is SGHTA and CDR2 is FQGNSA in the germline V gene. The CDR3 length is 14 residues. CDR3 loop: CASSSGQSIYGYTF. In DNA form, the CDR3 reads TGTGCCAGCAGCTCGGGACAAAGTATCTATGGCTACACCTTC.

The V call is TRBV25-1, the J call TRBJ2-3; a weak D match, TRBD1 (5 bases). The germline V and J ends were trimmed by 4 bases and 0 bases, with 11 bases remaining between them. Germline V gene data show CDR1 as MGHDK and CDR2 as SYGVNS. This CDR3 region has 15 residues. CDR3 in amino acids: CASSATDSSTDTQYF. The DNA for the CDR3 is TGTGCCAGCAGTGCCACTGACAGCAGCACAGATACGCAGTATTTT. Drawing the rest from reference TRBV25-1 and TRBJ2-3, the complete variable domain is EADIYQTPRYLVIGTGKKITLECSQTMGHDKMYWYQQDPGMELHLIHYSYGVNSTEKGDLSSESTVSRIRTEHFPLTLESARPSHTSQYLCASSATDSSTDTQYFGPGTRLTVL.

The genes are TRBV15 and TRBJ2-7; the D gene is possibly TRBD1 (5 bases). This CDR3 comprises 19 residues. Germline V CDR1 and CDR2: LNHNV, YYDKDF (reference sequence). Between the trimmed V and J ends, which lost 0 bases and 2 bases, there was a span of 23 bases. For the CDR3, the DNA is TGTGCCACCAGCAGAGATACGGACATTACCAAAAACACGCCCTACGAGCAGTACTTC. Translating gives CATSRDTDITKNTPYEQYF.